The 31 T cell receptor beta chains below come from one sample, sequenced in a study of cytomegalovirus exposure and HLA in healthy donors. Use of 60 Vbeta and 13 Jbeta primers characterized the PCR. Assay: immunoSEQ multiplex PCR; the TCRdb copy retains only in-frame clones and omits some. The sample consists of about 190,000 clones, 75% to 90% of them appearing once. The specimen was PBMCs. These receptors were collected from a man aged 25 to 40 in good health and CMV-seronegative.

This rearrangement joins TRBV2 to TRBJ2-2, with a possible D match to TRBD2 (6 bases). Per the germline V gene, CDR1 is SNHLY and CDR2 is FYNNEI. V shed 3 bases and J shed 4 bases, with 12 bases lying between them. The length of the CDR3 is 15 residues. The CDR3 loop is CASSDRDGGTGELFF. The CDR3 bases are TGTGCCAGCAGTGACCGGGACGGGGGCACCGGGGAGCTGTTTTTT.

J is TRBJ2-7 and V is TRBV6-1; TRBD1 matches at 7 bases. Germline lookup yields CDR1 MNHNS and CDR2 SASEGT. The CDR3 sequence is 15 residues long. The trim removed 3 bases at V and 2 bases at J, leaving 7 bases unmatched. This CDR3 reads CASSEANRGPYEQYF. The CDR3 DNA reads TGTGCCAGCAGTGAGGCTAATAGGGGGCCCTACGAGCAGTACTTC.

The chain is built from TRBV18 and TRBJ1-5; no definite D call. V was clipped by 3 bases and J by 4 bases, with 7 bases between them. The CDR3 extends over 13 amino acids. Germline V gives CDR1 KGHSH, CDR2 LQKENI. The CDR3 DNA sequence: TGTGCCAGCTCACCGGCCGGGAATCAGCCCCAGCATTTT. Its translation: CASSPAGNQPQHF.

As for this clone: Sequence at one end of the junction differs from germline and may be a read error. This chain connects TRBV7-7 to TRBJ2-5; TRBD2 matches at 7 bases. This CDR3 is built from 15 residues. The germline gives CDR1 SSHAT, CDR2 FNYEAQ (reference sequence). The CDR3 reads CASSFSGLWEETQYF. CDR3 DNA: TGTGCTAGCAGCTTCTCGGGACTATGGGAAGAGACCCAGTACTTC.

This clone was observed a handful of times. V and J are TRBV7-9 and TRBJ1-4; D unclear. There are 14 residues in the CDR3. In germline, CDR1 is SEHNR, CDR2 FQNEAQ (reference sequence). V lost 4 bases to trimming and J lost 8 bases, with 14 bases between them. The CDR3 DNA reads TGTGCCAGCAGCTATGTATCGGGAGTCGAAAAACTGTTTTTT. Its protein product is CASSYVSGVEKLFF.

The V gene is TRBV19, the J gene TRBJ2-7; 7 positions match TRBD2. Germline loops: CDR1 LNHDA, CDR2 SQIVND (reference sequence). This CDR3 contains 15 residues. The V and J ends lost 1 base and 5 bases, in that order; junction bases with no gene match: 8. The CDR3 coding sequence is TGTGCCAGTAGTATAGTTGACGGGAGGACCCACGAGCAGTACTTC. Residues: CASSIVDGRTHEQYF.

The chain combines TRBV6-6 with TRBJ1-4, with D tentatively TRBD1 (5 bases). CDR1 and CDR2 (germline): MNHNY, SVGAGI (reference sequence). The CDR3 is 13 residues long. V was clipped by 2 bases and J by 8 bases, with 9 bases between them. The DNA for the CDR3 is TGTGCCAGCAGTTACAGGGGTGGGGAAAAACTGTTTTTT. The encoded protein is CASSYRGGEKLFF.

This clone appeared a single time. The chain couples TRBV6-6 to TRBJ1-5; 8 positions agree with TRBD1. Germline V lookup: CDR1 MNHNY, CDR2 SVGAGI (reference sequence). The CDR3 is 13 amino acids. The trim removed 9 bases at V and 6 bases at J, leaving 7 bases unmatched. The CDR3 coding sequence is TGTGCCAGTCTCGACAGGGGTCGTCAGCCCCAGCATTTT. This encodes CASLDRGRQPQHF.

CDR3 nucleotide sequence: TGTGCCAGCAGCTTTTCGGGGGGGACTAATGAAAAACTGTTTTTT. Amino acids: CASSFSGGTNEKLFF. The chain uses TRBV11-3 and TRBJ1-4, with TRBD1 as a possible D gene (5 bases). V was clipped by 3 bases and J by 2 bases, with 10 bases between them. This CDR3 contains 15 residues. The germline V gene has CDR1 SGHNT and CDR2 YENEEA.

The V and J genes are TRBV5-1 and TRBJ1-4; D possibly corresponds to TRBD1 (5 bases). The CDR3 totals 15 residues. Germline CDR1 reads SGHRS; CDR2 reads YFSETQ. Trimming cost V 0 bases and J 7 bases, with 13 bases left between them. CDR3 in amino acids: CASSLEGQVGEKLFF. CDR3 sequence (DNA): TGCGCCAGCAGCTTGGAGGGGCAAGTTGGTGAAAAACTGTTTTTT.

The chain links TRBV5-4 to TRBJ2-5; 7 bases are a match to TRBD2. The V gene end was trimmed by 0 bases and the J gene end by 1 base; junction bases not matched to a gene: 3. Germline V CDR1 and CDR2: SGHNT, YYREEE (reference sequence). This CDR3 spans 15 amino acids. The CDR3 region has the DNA TGTGCCAGCAGCTTGGAAACTAGCGCCCAAGAGACCCAGTACTTC. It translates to CASSLETSAQETQYF.

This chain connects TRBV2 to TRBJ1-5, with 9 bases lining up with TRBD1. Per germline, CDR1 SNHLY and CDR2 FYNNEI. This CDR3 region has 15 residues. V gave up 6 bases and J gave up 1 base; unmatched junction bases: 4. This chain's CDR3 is CASSVGQGSNQPQHF. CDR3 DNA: TGTGCCAGCAGCGTCGGACAGGGGAGCAATCAGCCCCAGCATTTT.

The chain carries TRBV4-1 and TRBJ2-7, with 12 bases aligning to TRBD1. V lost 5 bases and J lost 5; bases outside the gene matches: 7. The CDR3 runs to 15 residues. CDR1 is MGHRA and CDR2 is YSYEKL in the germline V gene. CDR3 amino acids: CASSVQGQGADEQYF. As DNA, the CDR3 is TGCGCCAGCAGCGTCCAGGGACAGGGGGCCGACGAGCAGTACTTC.

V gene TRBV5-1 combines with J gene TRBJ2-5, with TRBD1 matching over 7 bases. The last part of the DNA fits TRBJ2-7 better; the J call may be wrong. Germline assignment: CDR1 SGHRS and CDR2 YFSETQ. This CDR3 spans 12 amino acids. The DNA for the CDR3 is TGCGCCAGCAGCCGGGACAGTTACGAGCAGTACTTC. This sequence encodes CASSRDSYEQYF.

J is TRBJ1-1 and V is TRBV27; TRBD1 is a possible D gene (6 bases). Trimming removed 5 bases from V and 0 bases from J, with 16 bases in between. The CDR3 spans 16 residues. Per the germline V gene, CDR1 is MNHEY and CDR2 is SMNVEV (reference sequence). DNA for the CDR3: TGTGCCAGCAGTAATGCGAGGGGGATGATGAACACTGAAGCTTTCTTT. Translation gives CASSNARGMMNTEAFF.

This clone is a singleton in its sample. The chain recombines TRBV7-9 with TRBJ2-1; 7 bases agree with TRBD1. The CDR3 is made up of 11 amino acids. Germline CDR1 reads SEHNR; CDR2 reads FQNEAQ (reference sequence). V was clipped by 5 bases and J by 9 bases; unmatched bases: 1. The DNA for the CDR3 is TGTGCCAGCAGCGGGGACAGTGAGCAGTTCTTC. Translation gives CASSGDSEQFF.

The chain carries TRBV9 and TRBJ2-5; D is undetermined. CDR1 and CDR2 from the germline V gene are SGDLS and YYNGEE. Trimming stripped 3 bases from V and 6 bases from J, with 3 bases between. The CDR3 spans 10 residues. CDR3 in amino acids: CASSGKTQYF. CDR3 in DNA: TGTGCCAGCAGCGGTAAGACCCAGTACTTC. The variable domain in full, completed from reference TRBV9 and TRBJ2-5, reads DSGVTQTPKHLITATGQRVTLRCSPRSGDLSVYWYQQSLDQGLQFLIQYYNGEERAKGNILERFSAQQFPDLHSELNLSSLELGDSALYFCASSGKTQYFGPGTRLLVL.

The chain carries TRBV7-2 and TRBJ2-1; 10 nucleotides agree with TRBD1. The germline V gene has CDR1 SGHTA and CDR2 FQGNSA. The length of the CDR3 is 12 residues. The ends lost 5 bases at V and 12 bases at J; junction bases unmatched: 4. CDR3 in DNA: TGTGCCAGCAGCCGGGACAGGGGTGTGCAGTTCTTC. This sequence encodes CASSRDRGVQFF.

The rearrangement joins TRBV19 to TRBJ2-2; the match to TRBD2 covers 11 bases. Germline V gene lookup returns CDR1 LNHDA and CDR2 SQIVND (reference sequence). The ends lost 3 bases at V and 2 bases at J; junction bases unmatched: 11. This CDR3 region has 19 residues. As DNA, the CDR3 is TGTGCCAGTAGTATCGGTCCTCTACTAGCGGGAGTCAACACCGGGGAGCTGTTTTTT. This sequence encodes CASSIGPLLAGVNTGELFF.

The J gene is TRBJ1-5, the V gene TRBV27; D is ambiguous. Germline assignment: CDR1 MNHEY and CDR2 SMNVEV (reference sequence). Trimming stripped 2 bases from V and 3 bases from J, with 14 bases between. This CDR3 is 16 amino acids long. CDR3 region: CASSLRSVSPNQPQHF. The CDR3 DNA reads TGTGCCAGCAGTTTAAGATCGGTGAGCCCCAATCAGCCCCAGCATTTT.

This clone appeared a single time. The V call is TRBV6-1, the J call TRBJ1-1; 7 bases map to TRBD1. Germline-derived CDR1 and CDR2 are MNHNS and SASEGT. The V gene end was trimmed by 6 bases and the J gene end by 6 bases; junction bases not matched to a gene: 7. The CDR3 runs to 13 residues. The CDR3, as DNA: TGTGCCAGCAGGGTACAGGGGAGGTCTGAAGCTTTCTTT. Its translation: CASRVQGRSEAFF.

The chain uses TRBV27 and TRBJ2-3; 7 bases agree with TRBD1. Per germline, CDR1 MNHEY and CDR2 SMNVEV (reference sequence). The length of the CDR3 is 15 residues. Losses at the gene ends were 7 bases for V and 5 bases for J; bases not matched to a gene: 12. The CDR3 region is CASKGRDREEDTQYF. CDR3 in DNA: TGTGCCAGCAAGGGACGCGACAGGGAAGAAGATACGCAGTATTTT.

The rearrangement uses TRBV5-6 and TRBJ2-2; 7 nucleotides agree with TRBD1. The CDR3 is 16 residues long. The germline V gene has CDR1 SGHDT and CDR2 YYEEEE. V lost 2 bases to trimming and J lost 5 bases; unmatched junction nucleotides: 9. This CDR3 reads CASSFYRGGRTGELFF. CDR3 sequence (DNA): TGTGCCAGCAGCTTTTACAGGGGCGGTCGAACCGGGGAGCTGTTTTTT.

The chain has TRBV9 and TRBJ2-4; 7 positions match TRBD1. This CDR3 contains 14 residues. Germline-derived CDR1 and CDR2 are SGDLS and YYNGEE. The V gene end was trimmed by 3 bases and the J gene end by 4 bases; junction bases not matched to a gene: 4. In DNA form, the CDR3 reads TGTGCCAGCAGCGCCCGACAGGGTAAAAACATTCAGTACTTC. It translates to CASSARQGKNIQYF.

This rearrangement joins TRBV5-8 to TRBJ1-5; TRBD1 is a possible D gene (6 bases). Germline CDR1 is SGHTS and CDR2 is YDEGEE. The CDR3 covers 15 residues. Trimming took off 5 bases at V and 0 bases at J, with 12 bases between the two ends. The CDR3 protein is CASRWTEYSNQPQHF. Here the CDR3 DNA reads TGTGCCAGCAGGTGGACAGAATATAGCAATCAGCCCCAGCATTTT.

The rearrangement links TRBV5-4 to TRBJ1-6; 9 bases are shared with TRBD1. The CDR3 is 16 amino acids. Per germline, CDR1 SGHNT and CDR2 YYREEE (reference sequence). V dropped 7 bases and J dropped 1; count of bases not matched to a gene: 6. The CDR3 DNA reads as TGTGCCAGCCAGGGACAGGGCCCATCCTATAATTCACCCCTCCACTTT. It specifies CASQGQGPSYNSPLHF.

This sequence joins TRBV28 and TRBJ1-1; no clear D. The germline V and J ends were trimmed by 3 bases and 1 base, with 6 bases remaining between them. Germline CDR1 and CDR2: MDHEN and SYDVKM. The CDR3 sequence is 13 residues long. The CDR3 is CASSFGQNTEAFF. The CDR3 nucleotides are TGTGCCAGCAGTTTTGGCCAGAACACTGAAGCTTTCTTT.

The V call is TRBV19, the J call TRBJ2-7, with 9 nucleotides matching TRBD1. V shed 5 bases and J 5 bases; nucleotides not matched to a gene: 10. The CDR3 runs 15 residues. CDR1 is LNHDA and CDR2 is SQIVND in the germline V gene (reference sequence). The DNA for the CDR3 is TGTGCCAGTAGTCCCACCGGGACAGGGCCCCACGAGCAGTACTTC. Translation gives CASSPTGTGPHEQYF.

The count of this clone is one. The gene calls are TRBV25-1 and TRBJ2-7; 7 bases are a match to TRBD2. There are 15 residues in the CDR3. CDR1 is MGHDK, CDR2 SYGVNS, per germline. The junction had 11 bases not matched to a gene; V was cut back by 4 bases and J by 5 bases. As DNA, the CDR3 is TGTGCCAGCAGTGGCTCCCCCCCAGCGGGACACGAGCAGTACTTC. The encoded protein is CASSGSPPAGHEQYF.

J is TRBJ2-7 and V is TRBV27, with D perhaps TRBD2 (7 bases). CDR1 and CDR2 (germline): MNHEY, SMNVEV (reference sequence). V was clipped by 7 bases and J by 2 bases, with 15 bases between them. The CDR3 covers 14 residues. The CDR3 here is CASTSRGGTYEQYF. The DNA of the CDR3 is TGTGCCAGCACCTCTAGGGGGGGCACCTACGAGCAGTACTTC.

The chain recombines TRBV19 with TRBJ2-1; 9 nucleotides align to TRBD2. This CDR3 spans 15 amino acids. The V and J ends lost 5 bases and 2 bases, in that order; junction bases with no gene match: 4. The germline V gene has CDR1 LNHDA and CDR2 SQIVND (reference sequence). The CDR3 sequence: CASSPTSGPYNEQFF. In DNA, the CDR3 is TGTGCCAGTAGTCCAACTAGCGGGCCCTACAATGAGCAGTTCTTC.